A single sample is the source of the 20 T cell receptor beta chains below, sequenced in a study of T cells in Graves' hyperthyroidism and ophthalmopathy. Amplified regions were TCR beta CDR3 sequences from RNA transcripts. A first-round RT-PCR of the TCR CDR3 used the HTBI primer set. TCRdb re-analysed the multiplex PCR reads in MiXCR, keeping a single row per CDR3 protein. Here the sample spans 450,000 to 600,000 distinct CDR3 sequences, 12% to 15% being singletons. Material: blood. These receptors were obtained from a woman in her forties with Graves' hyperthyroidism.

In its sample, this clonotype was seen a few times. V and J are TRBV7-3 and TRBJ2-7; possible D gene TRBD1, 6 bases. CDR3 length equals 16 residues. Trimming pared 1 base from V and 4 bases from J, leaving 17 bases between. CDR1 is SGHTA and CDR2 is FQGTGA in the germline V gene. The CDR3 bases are TGTGCCAGCAGCTTAAGGGCGGTACAGGGTACTTACGAGCAGTACTTC. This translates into CASSLRAVQGTYEQYF.

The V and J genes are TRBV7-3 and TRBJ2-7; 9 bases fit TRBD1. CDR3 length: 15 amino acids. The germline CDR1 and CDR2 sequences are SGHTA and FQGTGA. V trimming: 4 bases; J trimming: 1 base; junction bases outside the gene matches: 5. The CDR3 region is CASSYKTGGSYEQYF. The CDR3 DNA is TGTGCCAGCAGCTATAAGACAGGGGGGTCCTACGAGCAGTACTTC. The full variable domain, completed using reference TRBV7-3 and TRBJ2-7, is GAGVSQTPSNKVTEKGKYVELRCDPISGHTALYWYRQSLGQGPEFLIYFQGTGAADDSGLPNDRFFAVRPEGSVSTLKIQRTERGDSAVYLCASSYKTGGSYEQYFGPGTRLTVT.

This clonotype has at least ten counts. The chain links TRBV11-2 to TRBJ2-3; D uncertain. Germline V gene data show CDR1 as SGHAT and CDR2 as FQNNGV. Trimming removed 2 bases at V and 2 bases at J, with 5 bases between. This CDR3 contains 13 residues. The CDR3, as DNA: TGTGCCAGCAGCTTATGGTTCACAGATACGCAGTATTTT. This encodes CASSLWFTDTQYF.

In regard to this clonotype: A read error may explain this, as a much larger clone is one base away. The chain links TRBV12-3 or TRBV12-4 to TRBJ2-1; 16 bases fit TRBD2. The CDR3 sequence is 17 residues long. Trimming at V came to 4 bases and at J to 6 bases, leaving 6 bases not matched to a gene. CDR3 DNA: TGTGCCAGCAGTTCGGTTGGGACTAGCGGGAGGGCCAATGAGCAGTTCTTC. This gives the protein CASSSVGTSGRANEQFF.

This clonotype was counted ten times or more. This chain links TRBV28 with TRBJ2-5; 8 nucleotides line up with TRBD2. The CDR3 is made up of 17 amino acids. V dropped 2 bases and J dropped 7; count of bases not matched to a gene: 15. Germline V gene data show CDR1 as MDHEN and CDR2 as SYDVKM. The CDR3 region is CASSLRGSGTLRRTQYF. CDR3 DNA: TGTGCCAGCAGTTTACGGGGTAGCGGGACCCTAAGAAGGACCCAGTACTTC.

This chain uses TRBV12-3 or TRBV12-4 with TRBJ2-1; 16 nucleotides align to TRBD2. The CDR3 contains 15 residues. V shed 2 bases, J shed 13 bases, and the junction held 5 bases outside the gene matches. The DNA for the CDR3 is TGTGCCAGCAGTTTATCGGGACTAGCGGGAGGGACTCAGTTCTTC. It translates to CASSLSGLAGGTQFF.

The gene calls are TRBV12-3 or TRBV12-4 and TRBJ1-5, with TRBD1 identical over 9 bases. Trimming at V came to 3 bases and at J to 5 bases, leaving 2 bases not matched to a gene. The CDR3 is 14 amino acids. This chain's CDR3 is CASSLTGGHQPQHF. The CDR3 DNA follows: TGTGCCAGCAGTTTGACAGGGGGGCATCAGCCCCAGCATTTT.

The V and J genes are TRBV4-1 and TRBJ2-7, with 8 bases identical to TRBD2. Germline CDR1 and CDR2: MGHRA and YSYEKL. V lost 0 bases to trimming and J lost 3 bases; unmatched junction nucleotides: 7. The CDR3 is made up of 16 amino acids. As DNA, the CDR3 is TGCGCCAGCAGCCAAGAGGTCAGCGGGAGCTTCTACGAGCAGTACTTC. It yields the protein CASSQEVSGSFYEQYF.

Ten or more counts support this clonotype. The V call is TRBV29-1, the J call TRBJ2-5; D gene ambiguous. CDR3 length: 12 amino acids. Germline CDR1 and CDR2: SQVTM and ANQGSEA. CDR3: CSASEAQETQYF. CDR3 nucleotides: TGCAGTGCAAGCGAGGCTCAAGAGACCCAGTACTTC.

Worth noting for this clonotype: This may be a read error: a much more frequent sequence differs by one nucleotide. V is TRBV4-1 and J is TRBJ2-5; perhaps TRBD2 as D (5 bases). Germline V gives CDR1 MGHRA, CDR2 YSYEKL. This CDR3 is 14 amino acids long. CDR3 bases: TGCGCCAGCGGCCAACCTACTAGAAGTGAGACCCAGTACTTC. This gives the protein CASGQPTRSETQYF.

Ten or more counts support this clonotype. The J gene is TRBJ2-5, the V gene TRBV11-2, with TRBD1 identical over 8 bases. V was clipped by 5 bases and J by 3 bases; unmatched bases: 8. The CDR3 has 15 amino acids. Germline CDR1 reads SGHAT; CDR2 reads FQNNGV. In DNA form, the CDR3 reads TGTGCCAGCAGCCGCGACAGGGGAGTTGAAGAGACCCAGTACTTC. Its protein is CASSRDRGVEETQYF.

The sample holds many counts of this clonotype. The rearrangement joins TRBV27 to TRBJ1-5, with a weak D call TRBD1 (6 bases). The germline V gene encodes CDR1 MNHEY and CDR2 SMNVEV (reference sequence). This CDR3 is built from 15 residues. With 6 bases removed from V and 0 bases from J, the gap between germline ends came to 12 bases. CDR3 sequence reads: CASSFDRNSNQPQHF. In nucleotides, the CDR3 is TGTGCCAGCAGCTTCGACAGGAATAGCAATCAGCCCCAGCATTTT.

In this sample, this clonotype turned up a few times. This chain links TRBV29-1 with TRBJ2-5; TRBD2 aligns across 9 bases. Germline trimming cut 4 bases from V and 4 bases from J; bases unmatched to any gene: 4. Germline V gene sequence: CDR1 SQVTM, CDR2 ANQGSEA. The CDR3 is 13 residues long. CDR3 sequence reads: CSVVLAGRETQYF. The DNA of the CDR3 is TGCAGCGTTGTTCTAGCGGGAAGAGAGACCCAGTACTTC.

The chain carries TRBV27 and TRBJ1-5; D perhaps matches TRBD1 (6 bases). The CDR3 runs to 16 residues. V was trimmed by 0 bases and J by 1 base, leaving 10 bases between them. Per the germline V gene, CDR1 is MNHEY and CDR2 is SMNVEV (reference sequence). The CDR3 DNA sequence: TGTGCCAGCAGTTTATCCGGGGGGGCAAGCAATCAGCCCCAGCATTTT. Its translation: CASSLSGGASNQPQHF.

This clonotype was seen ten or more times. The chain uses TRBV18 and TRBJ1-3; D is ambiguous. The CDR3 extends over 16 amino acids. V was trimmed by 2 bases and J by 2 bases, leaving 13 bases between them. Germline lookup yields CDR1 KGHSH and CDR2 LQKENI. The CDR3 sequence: CASSPKAERTGNTIYF. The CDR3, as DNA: TGTGCCAGCTCACCAAAGGCGGAGCGAACTGGAAACACCATATATTTT.

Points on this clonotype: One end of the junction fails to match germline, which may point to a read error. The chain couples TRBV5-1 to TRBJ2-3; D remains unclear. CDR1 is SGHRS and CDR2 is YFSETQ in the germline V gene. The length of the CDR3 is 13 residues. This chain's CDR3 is CASSVDWSDTQYF. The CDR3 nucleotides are TGTGCCAGCAGCGTAGATTGGTCAGATACGCAGTATTTT.

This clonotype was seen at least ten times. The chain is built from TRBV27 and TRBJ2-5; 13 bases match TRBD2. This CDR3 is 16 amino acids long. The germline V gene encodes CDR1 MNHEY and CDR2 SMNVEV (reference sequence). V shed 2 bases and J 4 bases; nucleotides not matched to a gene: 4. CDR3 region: CASSLITSGRGETQYF. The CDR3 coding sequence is TGTGCCAGCAGTTTAATAACTAGCGGGAGGGGAGAGACCCAGTACTTC.

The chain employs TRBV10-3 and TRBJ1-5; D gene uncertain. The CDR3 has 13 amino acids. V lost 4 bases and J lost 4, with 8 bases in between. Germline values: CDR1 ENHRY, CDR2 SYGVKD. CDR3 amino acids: CAISGERNQPQHF. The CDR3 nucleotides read TGTGCCATCAGTGGAGAGAGAAATCAGCCCCAGCATTTT.

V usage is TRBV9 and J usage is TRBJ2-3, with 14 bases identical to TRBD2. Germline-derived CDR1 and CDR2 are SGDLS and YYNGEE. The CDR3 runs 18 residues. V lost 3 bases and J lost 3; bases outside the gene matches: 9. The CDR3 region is CASSGLAGGGVGTDTQYF. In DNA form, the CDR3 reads TGTGCCAGCAGCGGACTAGCGGGAGGGGGAGTAGGGACAGATACGCAGTATTTT.

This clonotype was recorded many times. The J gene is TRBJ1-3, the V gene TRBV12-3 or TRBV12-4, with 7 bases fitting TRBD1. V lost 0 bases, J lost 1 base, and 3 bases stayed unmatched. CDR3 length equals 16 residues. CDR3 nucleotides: TGTGCCAGCAGTTTAGCCGGGACAGAGTCTGGAAACACCATATATTTT. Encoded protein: CASSLAGTESGNTIYF.